This TCR beta chain was obtained from a study of T-cell reconstitution after alpha-beta-depleted transplantation in children. Study-level points and caveats: Most T-cell counts and diversity one year after the transplant came from T cells that were newly produced. As was reported, about two months after transplant, alpha-beta T cells came from several hundred expanded graft clones. The origin of high day-60 TCRbeta diversity in some patients lay in surviving recipient T cells and thymic progenitors.

A library of TCRbeta sequences, prepared with unique molecular identifiers, was generated. TCRdb independently ran MiXCR on the PCR reads; one entry per CDR3 protein. The profile shows 440,000 or so distinct CDR3 sequences, over 40% of them singletons. About this clonotype: Its antigen is currently unknown.

V was clipped by 4 bases and J by 2 bases; unmatched bases: 7. Germline lookup yields CDR1 DFQATT and CDR2 SNEGSKA (reference sequence). There are 14 residues in the CDR3. V gene TRBV20-1 combines with J gene TRBJ2-7; 8 nucleotides agree with TRBD2. The specimen comprised PBMCs, sampled before TCRalphabeta/CD19-depleted stem cell transplant. The TCR was taken from a girl aged 2 to 9 with aplastic anemia, due to receive a stem cell transplant. The CDR3 region is CSATSGGQPYEQYF. The CDR3 nucleotides are TGCAGTGCTACGTCGGGGGGGCAACCCTACGAGCAGTACTTC.